This record looks at one TCR beta chain sequence and its context. Its specificity is unknown. This sample was taken from a study of T cells expressing NK-cell markers. Whole-study context: Sequencing covered eight donors, seven HCMV-seropositive and one seronegative.

For TCR beta, cDNA was produced by 5'RACE template switching with UMIs. From its re-call of the 5' RACE reads, TCRdb lists each CDR3 protein once, without DNA. The sample totals about 150,000 distinct CDR3 sequences. General study results and limits: These clonotypes also led the CD3+CD56-NKG2C+ fraction in a few donors. The study found dominant NKG2C+ clonotypes at roughly 1.0-7.5% of CD8+ T cells in six donors.

This CDR3 has 14 amino acids. Germline loops: CDR1 MNHNS, CDR2 SASEGT. The sequencing sample was made of blood T cells: a sorted CD56 or NKG2C T cell subset, CD4+ or CD8+ T cells, or bulk PBMC T cells (not recorded which). This chain links TRBV6-1 with TRBJ1-1; no DNA is available, so the TRBD1 call from TCRdb remains unchecked. The receptor was isolated from a woman aged 50 to 65 in good health. This CDR3 is CASSGRQGRAEAFF.